Presented here are 16 T cell receptor beta chains from one specimen sequenced in a study of cytomegalovirus exposure and HLA in healthy donors. The PCR used 60 Vbeta and 13 Jbeta primers. Produced via immunoSEQ multiplex PCR; TCRdb's table is partial and in-frame only. The sample includes 150,000 to 200,000 clones, 78% seen only once; the top ten take about 5.6%. Sequenced material: PBMCs. The receptors derive from a woman in her 30s in good health and CMV-seropositive.

The V gene is TRBV28, the J gene TRBJ1-4, with TRBD1 matching 7 bases. Germline V CDR1 and CDR2: MDHEN, SYDVKM. This CDR3 is built from 14 residues. The V segment lost 5 bases and the J segment 0 bases; nucleotides outside the gene matches: 0. The CDR3 loop is CASSTGATNEKLFF. CDR3 nucleotides: TGTGCCAGCAGTACAGGGGCAACTAATGAAAAACTGTTTTTT. Based on the CDR3 plus reference TRBV28 and TRBJ1-4, the full variable domain is DVKVTQSSRYLVKRTGEKVFLECVQDMDHENMFWYRQDPGLGLRLIYFSYDVKMKEKGDIPEGYSVSREKKERFSLILESASTNQTSMYLCASSTGATNEKLFFGSGTQLSVL.

On this clone: Within the sample, other DNA sequences also encode this same CDR3. The chain couples TRBV7-8 to TRBJ2-3; 8 bases map to TRBD2. V lost 2 bases and J lost 3; bases outside the gene matches: 1. This CDR3 contains 14 residues. Germline lookup yields CDR1 SGHVS and CDR2 FQNEAQ. The CDR3 here is CASSLSGSTDTQYF. CDR3 nucleotides: TGTGCCAGCAGCTTAAGCGGGAGTACAGATACGCAGTATTTT.

Regarding this clone: At one boundary the junction diverges from the germline segment, which might be a read error. The J gene is TRBJ2-2, the V gene TRBV15; D is ambiguous. The germline CDR1 and CDR2 sequences are LNHNV and YYDKDF (reference sequence). This CDR3 spans 13 amino acids. In DNA form, the CDR3 reads TGTGCCGCCAGTAGTCAGAACACCGGGGAGCTGTTTTTT. Amino acids: CAASSQNTGELFF.

V usage is TRBV5-1 and J usage is TRBJ1-4; TRBD1 aligns across 7 bases. The trim removed 0 bases at V and 0 bases at J, leaving 2 bases unmatched. Germline-derived CDR1 and CDR2 are SGHRS and YFSETQ. This CDR3 contains 16 residues. In DNA form, the CDR3 reads TGCGCCAGCAGCTTGGCGCAGGGGGCAACTAATGAAAAACTGTTTTTT. Its protein product is CASSLAQGATNEKLFF.

This chain links TRBV6-4 with TRBJ2-3, with 14 bases lining up with TRBD2. Germline-derived CDR1 and CDR2 are MRHNA and SNTAGT. Unmatched junction bases numbered 10, after V lost 3 bases and J lost 14 bases. The CDR3 totals 15 residues. CDR3 amino acids: CASSEPGLAGVELYF. DNA for the CDR3: TGTGCCAGCAGTGAACCGGGACTAGCGGGAGTGGAACTGTATTTT.

The chain recombines TRBV7-6 with TRBJ1-1; a weak D match, TRBD1 (6 bases). The CDR3 length is 12 residues. CDR1 is SGHVS and CDR2 is FNYEAQ in the germline V gene. The V gene lost 5 bases and the J gene lost 7 bases, with 11 bases spanning the gap. The CDR3 loop reads CASSLGQSEAFF. CDR3 bases: TGTGCCAGCAGCCTTGGACAGAGTGAAGCTTTCTTT.

V usage is TRBV27 and J usage is TRBJ2-1; D is perhaps TRBD1 (5 bases). Germline CDR1 MNHEY, CDR2 SMNVEV (reference sequence). There are 13 residues in the CDR3. CDR3 sequence (DNA): TGTGGGTCAGGGTCAAGCTCCTACAATGAGCAGTTCTTC. This translates into CGSGSSSYNEQFF.

The CDR3 is CASSPRLAGDWDTQYF. For the CDR3, the DNA is TGCGCCAGCAGCCCCCGGTTAGCGGGGGACTGGGATACGCAGTATTTT. V gene TRBV4-3 combines with J gene TRBJ2-3; 9 bases match TRBD2. The ends lost 4 bases at V and 6 bases at J; junction bases unmatched: 11. Germline loops: CDR1 LGHNA, CDR2 YSLEER. The CDR3 length is 16 residues.

CDR3 nucleotide sequence: TGTGCCAGCAGTGAACCTCAGGTCGAGGGCTACACCTTC. Translating it yields CASSEPQVEGYTF. The chain uses TRBV25-1 and TRBJ1-2; D unclear. V was cut by 2 bases and J by 8 bases, with 12 bases left in between. The CDR3 runs to 13 residues. Looked up from germline, CDR1 is MGHDK and CDR2 is SYGVNS.

This chain joins TRBV13 and TRBJ1-3; the D is unclear. Germline CDR1 is PRHDT and CDR2 is FYEKMQ (reference sequence). V shed 8 bases and J shed 0 bases, with 14 bases lying between them. The CDR3 is 15 residues long. The CDR3 region has the DNA TGTGCCAGCGGATTTGGGGAGGCCTCTGGAAACACCATATATTTT. Amino acids: CASGFGEASGNTIYF.

This clone was counted a few times. The CDR3 reads CASSLGTTNTDTQYF. CDR3 nucleotide sequence: TGTGCCAGCAGCTTAGGGACTACGAACACAGATACGCAGTATTTT. This chain links TRBV7-8 with TRBJ2-3, with a weak D call TRBD2 (6 bases). Germline values: CDR1 SGHVS, CDR2 FQNEAQ. Trimming removed 1 base from V and 2 bases from J, with 10 bases in between. The CDR3 has 15 residues.

The chain uses TRBV19 and TRBJ1-2; no clear D. The length of the CDR3 is 14 residues. CDR1 LNHDA and CDR2 SQIVND come from the germline V gene (reference sequence). The V end lost 4 bases, the J end lost 3 bases, and 12 bases lay between the germline ends. The chain's CDR3 is CASSTRAPYYGYTF. DNA for the CDR3: TGTGCCAGTAGTACGAGGGCCCCCTACTATGGCTACACCTTC.

This rearrangement joins TRBV28 to TRBJ2-7; D is ambiguous. The CDR3 sequence is 13 residues long. Germline-derived CDR1 and CDR2 are MDHEN and SYDVKM. Between the trimmed V and J ends, which lost 3 bases and 3 bases, there was a span of 9 bases. The CDR3 region is CASSLGSLYEQYF. CDR3 nucleotide sequence: TGTGCCAGCAGTTTGGGCAGTCTCTACGAGCAGTACTTC.

The chain links TRBV5-1 to TRBJ2-2, with 7 bases that match TRBD1. With V trimmed by 7 bases and J by 0 bases, 9 bases remained unmatched. CDR1 and CDR2 (germline): SGHRS, YFSETQ. The length of the CDR3 is 16 residues. As DNA, the CDR3 is TGCGCCAGCCGGGACAGTGCTTTCGCGAACACCGGGGAGCTGTTTTTT. Protein sequence: CASRDSAFANTGELFF.

About this clone itself: One end of the junction does not line up with germline, which may come from a read error. The chain couples TRBV7-7 to TRBJ2-2, with 7 bases identical to TRBD1. Germline V gene data show CDR1 as SSHAT and CDR2 as FNYEAQ (reference sequence). The CDR3 has 17 residues. The CDR3 DNA is TGTGCTAGCAGCTCCCCGACAGGGATCACATCTACCGGGGAGCTGTTTTTT. It yields the protein CASSSPTGITSTGELFF. The variable domain in full, with the rest retrieved from reference TRBV7-7 and TRBJ2-2, is GAGVSQSPRYKVTKRGQDVTLRCDPISSHATLYWYQQALGQGPEFLTYFNYEAQPDKSGLPSDRFSAERPEGSISTLTIQRTEQRDSAMYRCASSSPTGITSTGELFFGEGSRLTVL.

The J gene is TRBJ2-7, the V gene TRBV7-6, with D perhaps matching TRBD1 (5 bases). Trimming cost V 3 bases and J 2 bases, with 8 bases left between them. The CDR3 totals 13 residues. The germline V gene has CDR1 SGHVS and CDR2 FNYEAQ. CDR3 sequence reads: CASSFSTAYEQYF. DNA of the CDR3: TGTGCCAGCAGCTTTTCGACAGCCTACGAGCAGTACTTC.